This T cell receptor (beta chain) emerged from a study of beta chain features in type 1 diabetes. Findings and limits, study-wide: Researchers report that Type 1 diabetes patients had moderately but significantly shorter TCRB CDR3s across all four CD4+ subsets.

As every portion of the isolated RNA was reverse transcribed, the sequencing read expressed TCRB transcripts. Repertoires were generated with immunoSEQ multiplex PCR, while TCRdb's copy carries only in-frame clones and drops some. The sample has approximately 280,000 clones, 15% seen once. Concerning this clone: Its antigen is still unknown.

This CDR3 is 14 amino acids long. From germline, CDR1 is SGHRS and CDR2 YFSETQ. V was cut by 7 bases and J by 4 bases, with 17 bases left in between. This receptor was identified in a man younger than 30 with type 1 diabetes. This chain uses TRBV5-1 with TRBJ2-5; tentatively, D is TRBD1 (6 bases). The sample comprised naive CD4+ T cells from blood. DNA of the CDR3: TGCGCCAGCCGAACTTCGACAGGCGGAGAGACCCAGTACTTC. Residues: CASRTSTGGETQYF.